These 18 T cell receptor beta chains share one sample of origin, sequenced in a study of PD-L1 blockade in urothelial cancer. Assay: immunoSEQ multiplex PCR; the TCRdb copy retains only in-frame clones and omits some. The data hold tens of thousands of clones, with more than 75% observed a single time. Documented time point: pretreatment peripheral blood. Material: PBMCs, obtained around atezolizumab (anti-PD-L1) treatment. The receptors shown here come from a man in his sixties with urothelial cancer.

The rearrangement joins TRBV28 to TRBJ1-4, with D possibly being TRBD1 (5 bases). The V gene lost 7 bases and the J gene lost 3 bases, with 15 bases spanning the gap. This CDR3 has 15 amino acids. CDR1 is MDHEN and CDR2 is SYDVKM in the germline V gene. The CDR3 DNA follows: TGTGCCAGCACCCCTCATGGGGGGGCTAATGAAAAACTGTTTTTT. Translated: CASTPHGGANEKLFF. The whole variable domain, filled in from reference TRBV28 and TRBJ1-4, reads DVKVTQSSRYLVKRTGEKVFLECVQDMDHENMFWYRQDPGLGLRLIYFSYDVKMKEKGDIPEGYSVSREKKERFSLILESASTNQTSMYLCASTPHGGANEKLFFGSGTQLSVL.

This chain uses TRBV27 with TRBJ1-1; D is uncertain. The germline gives CDR1 MNHEY, CDR2 SMNVEV (reference sequence). The CDR3 has 15 amino acids. V lost 0 bases to trimming and J lost 4 bases, with 12 bases between them. DNA for the CDR3: TGTGCCAGCAGTTTATCGAGAAGAGGGAGCACTGAAGCTTTCTTT. Translating gives CASSLSRRGSTEAFF.

This clone was detected only once. The chain uses TRBV9 and TRBJ2-7, with 13 bases identical to TRBD2. The CDR3 spans 16 residues. Per germline, CDR1 SGDLS and CDR2 YYNGEE. V was pared by 4 bases and J by 2 bases, with 6 bases of the junction left unmatched. The CDR3 region is CASSLGLAGSPYEQYF. Written as DNA, the CDR3 is TGTGCCAGCAGCCTGGGACTAGCGGGGTCCCCCTACGAGCAGTACTTC.

The chain is built from TRBV2 and TRBJ1-2; no firm D call. V gave up 11 bases and J gave up 1 base, with 8 bases separating them. CDR1 and CDR2 from the germline V gene are SNHLY and FYNNEI. The CDR3 runs 11 residues. The CDR3 region is CAVTLNYGYTF. The CDR3 region has the DNA TGTGCCGTCACTCTTAACTATGGCTACACCTTC.

The chain carries TRBV30 and TRBJ1-2; D not certain. Per the germline V gene, CDR1 is GTSNPN and CDR2 is SVGIG (reference sequence). V shed 3 bases and J shed 4 bases, with 12 bases lying between them. The CDR3 covers 13 residues. CDR3 bases: TGTGCCTGGAGACACGCCGGCGGCTATGGCTACACCTTC. This translates into CAWRHAGGYGYTF.

This clone was counted a few times. V is TRBV5-1 and J is TRBJ2-1; TRBD2 agrees at 8 bases. The V and J ends lost 2 bases and 6 bases, in that order; junction bases with no gene match: 7. The CDR3 covers 15 residues. Germline assignment: CDR1 SGHRS and CDR2 YFSETQ. CDR3 in DNA: TGCGCCAGCAGCTTCCGGGGGGGCCAGGCCAATGAGCAGTTCTTC. This codes for CASSFRGGQANEQFF. The full variable domain, completed using reference TRBV5-1 and TRBJ2-1, is KAGVTQTPRYLIKTRGQQVTLSCSPISGHRSVSWYQQTPGQGLQFLFEYFSETQRNKGNFPGRFSGRQFSNSRSEMNVSTLELGDSALYLCASSFRGGQANEQFFGPGTRLTVL.

The DNA for the CDR3 is TGCGCCAGCAGTTATGACCGGGACAGGGGATACAATGAGCAGTTCTTC. Its translation: CASSYDRDRGYNEQFF. V usage is TRBV10-1 and J usage is TRBJ2-1; 10 nucleotides align to TRBD1. The V segment lost 5 bases and the J segment 4 bases; nucleotides outside the gene matches: 8. The CDR3 extends over 16 amino acids. From germline, CDR1 is WNHNN and CDR2 SYGVQD (reference sequence).

The chain couples TRBV6-1 to TRBJ1-2, with 8 bases lining up with TRBD1. Germline CDR1 and CDR2: MNHNS and SASEGT. Unmatched junction bases numbered 3, after V lost 3 bases and J lost 3 bases. The CDR3 is 14 amino acids. The CDR3 sequence is CASSEGQAYYGYTF. As DNA, the CDR3 is TGTGCCAGCAGTGAGGGACAGGCTTACTATGGCTACACCTTC.

The V call is TRBV30, the J call TRBJ1-2; D is unclear. CDR1 GTSNPN and CDR2 SVGIG come from the germline V gene (reference sequence). The CDR3 extends over 12 amino acids. V lost 0 bases, J lost 2 bases, and 4 bases lay in between. The CDR3 reads CAWSVLNYGYTF. CDR3 DNA sequence: TGTGCCTGGAGTGTACTAAACTATGGCTACACCTTC. Filled out from reference TRBV30 and TRBJ1-2, the complete variable domain reads SQTIHQWPATLVQPVGSPLSLECTVEGTSNPNLYWYRQAAGRGLQLLFYSVGIGQISSEVPQNLSASRPQDRQFILSSKKLLLSDSGFYLCAWSVLNYGYTFGSGTRLTVV.

The CDR3 DNA reads as TGTGCCAGCAGAAGGGGGGGGCTGGAGGGCGAGCAGTACTTC. As protein: CASRRGGLEGEQYF. The chain combines TRBV5-4 with TRBJ2-7, with a weak D call TRBD2 (7 bases). V lost 5 bases and J lost 6, with 18 bases in between. The germline CDR1 and CDR2 sequences are SGHNT and YYREEE (reference sequence). The CDR3 contains 14 residues.

The chain links TRBV2 to TRBJ1-1, with unresolved D. Trimming removed 2 bases from V and 5 bases from J, with 12 bases in between. CDR3 length: 14 amino acids. Germline CDR1 and CDR2: SNHLY and FYNNEI. CDR3 nucleotides: TGTGCCAGCAGTGAATTCGGGGAGAGGACTGAAGCTTTCTTT. This encodes CASSEFGERTEAFF.

V gene TRBV18 combines with J gene TRBJ2-1; a possible D gene is TRBD1 (6 bases). CDR1 and CDR2 (germline): KGHSH, LQKENI. The CDR3 contains 18 residues. The V gene lost 2 bases and the J gene lost 6 bases, with 23 bases spanning the gap. This chain's CDR3 is CASSPNSGQIKVRNEQFF. CDR3 nucleotide sequence: TGTGCCAGCTCACCAAATTCGGGACAAATCAAAGTACGCAATGAGCAGTTCTTC.

The V call is TRBV7-8, the J call TRBJ2-5, with a weak D call TRBD2 (5 bases). Trimming removed 4 bases at V and 5 bases at J, with 14 bases between. CDR1 SGHVS and CDR2 FQNEAQ come from the germline V gene. This CDR3 has 14 amino acids. CDR3 DNA sequence: TGTGCCAGCAGCTCCTTTTGGGAGAGGGAGACCCAGTACTTC. As protein: CASSSFWERETQYF.

This rearrangement joins TRBV15 to TRBJ1-3, with 7 bases matching TRBD1. CDR1 and CDR2 from the germline V gene are LNHNV and YYDKDF (reference sequence). This CDR3 has 16 amino acids. With 2 bases clipped from V and 0 bases from J, the junction kept 4 bases outside the gene matches. The CDR3 DNA sequence: TGTGCCACCAGCAGAAACCGGGACAGCTCTGGAAACACCATATATTTT. It translates to CATSRNRDSSGNTIYF.

CDR3 nucleotide sequence: TGTGCCAGCAGCCTGAGAACCCTTCCAGAGGAGGACACTGAAGCTTTCTTT. It yields the protein CASSLRTLPEEDTEAFF. The chain carries TRBV11-3 and TRBJ1-1; no reliable D call. Between the trimmed V and J ends, which lost 5 bases and 3 bases, there was a span of 22 bases. In germline, CDR1 is SGHNT, CDR2 YENEEA. The CDR3 is 17 amino acids.

This CDR3 reads CASSLTEYYEQYF. DNA of the CDR3: TGTGCCAGCAGCTTGACAGAATATTACGAGCAGTACTTC. The rearrangement uses TRBV7-9 and TRBJ2-7, with a possible D match to TRBD1 (5 bases). The V end was cut by 3 bases, the J end by 4 bases, with 10 bases between. This CDR3 comprises 13 residues. The germline CDR1 and CDR2 sequences are SEHNR and FQNEAQ (reference sequence).

The chain has TRBV19 and TRBJ2-1; D possibly corresponds to TRBD2 (6 bases). Per germline, CDR1 LNHDA and CDR2 SQIVND (reference sequence). CDR3 length equals 17 residues. Trimming cost V 3 bases and J 6 bases, with 21 bases left between them. CDR3 residues: CASSMTEGSQWGNEQFF. The CDR3 DNA follows: TGTGCCAGTAGTATGACGGAGGGGTCCCAGTGGGGCAATGAGCAGTTCTTC. The variable domain in full, completed from reference TRBV19 and TRBJ2-1, reads DGGITQSPKYLFRKEGQNVTLSCEQNLNHDAMYWYRQDPGQGLRLIYYSQIVNDFQKGDIAEGYSVSREKKESFPLTVTSAQKNPTAFYLCASSMTEGSQWGNEQFFGPGTRLTVL.

The chain couples TRBV19 to TRBJ2-7; 7 bases align to TRBD1. Germline CDR1 reads LNHDA; CDR2 reads SQIVND (reference sequence). The junction had 9 bases not matched to a gene; V was cut back by 5 bases and J by 5 bases. This CDR3 region has 14 residues. CDR3 nucleotide sequence: TGTGCCAGTAGTGATTTTGTTAGGGGGCACGAGCAGTACTTC. It is translated as CASSDFVRGHEQYF.